Following are 29 T cell receptor beta chains from one sample sequenced in a study of T cell changes during pregnancy in multiple sclerosis. Produced via immunoSEQ multiplex PCR; TCRdb's table is partial and in-frame only. The sample shows about 61,000 clones, more than 80% of them seen only once. Sequenced material: peripheral blood, taken in the first trimester of pregnancy. These TCRs come from a female donor in good health, enrolled as a control in a pregnancy study.

The chain links TRBV7-2 to TRBJ2-5; 14 bases agree with TRBD2. Germline V gene data show CDR1 as SGHTA and CDR2 as FQGNSA. The CDR3 runs 16 residues. Unmatched junction bases numbered 7, after V lost 5 bases and J lost 5 bases. CDR3 DNA: TGTGCCAGCAGCCCGCGACTAGCGGGGGGGCCGGAGACCCAGTACTTC. Translated, it gives CASSPRLAGGPETQYF.

V usage is TRBV6-1 and J usage is TRBJ2-7, with TRBD2 matching over 11 bases. Germline CDR1 reads MNHNS; CDR2 reads SASEGT. This CDR3 is 15 amino acids long. V dropped 9 bases and J dropped 0; count of bases not matched to a gene: 7. In DNA form, the CDR3 reads TGTGCCAGTAGGTTGACTAGCGGGGTCTCCTACGAGCAGTACTTC. This codes for CASRLTSGVSYEQYF.

The V and J genes are TRBV19 and TRBJ1-2, with D perhaps TRBD1 (5 bases). The V end lost 3 bases, the J end lost 4 bases, and 9 bases lay between the germline ends. CDR1 and CDR2 (germline): LNHDA, SQIVND (reference sequence). This CDR3 contains 13 residues. Written as DNA, the CDR3 is TGTGCCAGTAGTATGGGGCAGTCCTATGGCTACACCTTC. It yields the protein CASSMGQSYGYTF.

The rearrangement links TRBV11-3 to TRBJ2-3; D ambiguous. This CDR3 contains 13 residues. Trimming stripped 3 bases from V and 0 bases from J, with 4 bases between. Germline V gives CDR1 SGHNT, CDR2 YENEEA. The CDR3 nucleotides are TGTGCCAGCAGCTTCTCCAGCACAGATACGCAGTATTTT. Its protein product is CASSFSSTDTQYF.

This chain links TRBV27 with TRBJ2-6; D is perhaps TRBD1 (5 bases). V was shortened by 6 bases and J by 0 bases, with 15 bases between the two germline ends. CDR1 MNHEY and CDR2 SMNVEV come from the germline V gene (reference sequence). This CDR3 comprises 17 residues. CDR3 DNA sequence: TGTGCCAGCAGCCCCGGACAAGCTTTCTCTGGGGCCAACGTCCTGACTTTC. It specifies CASSPGQAFSGANVLTF.

The V gene is TRBV7-8, the J gene TRBJ2-7; 7 nucleotides align to TRBD1. Germline V gives CDR1 SGHVS, CDR2 FQNEAQ. Trimming at V came to 2 bases and at J to 4 bases, leaving 5 bases not matched to a gene. The CDR3 totals 14 residues. CDR3 sequence: CASSLSAGGYEQYF. The CDR3 nucleotides read TGTGCCAGCAGCTTATCAGCAGGGGGTTACGAGCAGTACTTC.

Worth noting for this clone: The germline gene is not matched at one end of the junction; a read error may be the cause. The genes are TRBV6-4 and TRBJ2-7; D is ambiguous. The CDR3 covers 11 residues. Per the germline V gene, CDR1 is MRHNA and CDR2 is SNTAGT. The CDR3 loop reads CASRKGLVPHF. CDR3 in DNA: TGTGCCAGCAGGAAAGGCCTAGTGCCCCACTTC.

J is TRBJ1-2 and V is TRBV6-1; D is undetermined. The germline V gene encodes CDR1 MNHNS and CDR2 SASEGT. The CDR3 runs 18 residues. V shed 2 bases and J shed 1 base, with 20 bases lying between them. CDR3 residues: CASSEKEEAPSNNYGYTF. The DNA for the CDR3 is TGTGCCAGCAGTGAAAAAGAGGAAGCTCCGTCGAATAACTATGGCTACACCTTC.

The V gene is TRBV5-1, the J gene TRBJ2-3, with TRBD2 matching 12 bases. The length of the CDR3 is 17 residues. J gave up 6 bases and V 0 bases, and 8 bases lay outside the gene matches. Looked up from germline, CDR1 is SGHRS and CDR2 is YFSETQ. In DNA form, the CDR3 reads TGCGCCAGCAGCTTGGCGCTAGCGGGGGGGCCTCAGGATACGCAGTATTTT. It specifies CASSLALAGGPQDTQYF.

The J gene is TRBJ1-5, the V gene TRBV2; 9 positions agree with TRBD1. The length of the CDR3 is 13 residues. The junction had 3 bases not matched to a gene; V was cut back by 6 bases and J by 6 bases. CDR1 is SNHLY, CDR2 FYNNEI, per germline. The CDR3 nucleotides are TGTGCCAGCAGGGGACAGGGTGGTCAGCCCCAGCATTTT. Translating gives CASRGQGGQPQHF.

The rearrangement uses TRBV7-9 and TRBJ1-2; 11 nucleotides agree with TRBD1. This CDR3 has 16 residues. Germline V gene lookup returns CDR1 SEHNR and CDR2 FQNEAQ (reference sequence). The junction had 7 bases not matched to a gene; V was cut back by 0 bases and J by 7 bases. CDR3 protein: CASSLALGQGAAGYTF. CDR3 coding DNA: TGTGCCAGCAGCTTAGCCCTTGGACAGGGGGCTGCTGGCTACACCTTC.

This clone appeared once. The V gene is TRBV19, the J gene TRBJ2-3; weak D call: TRBD2 (6 bases). V shed 4 bases and J shed 2 bases, with 16 bases lying between them. Germline CDR1 LNHDA, CDR2 SQIVND (reference sequence). This CDR3 region has 16 residues. In DNA, the CDR3 is TGTGCCAGTAGTACCCTCGGTCGGGGGACCACAGATACGCAGTATTTT. It yields the protein CASSTLGRGTTDTQYF. Complete variable domain (other parts from reference TRBV19 and TRBJ2-3): DGGITQSPKYLFRKEGQNVTLSCEQNLNHDAMYWYRQDPGQGLRLIYYSQIVNDFQKGDIAEGYSVSREKKESFPLTVTSAQKNPTAFYLCASSTLGRGTTDTQYFGPGTRLTVL.

The chain is built from TRBV5-4 and TRBJ2-1; 8 nucleotides agree with TRBD1. Germline loops: CDR1 SGHNT, CDR2 YYREEE (reference sequence). The CDR3 loop spans 17 amino acids. The trim removed 4 bases at V and 0 bases at J, leaving 9 bases unmatched. The CDR3 bases are TGTGCCAGCAGCCCCGACAGGGGATCGAGCTCCTACAATGAGCAGTTCTTC. Translating gives CASSPDRGSSSYNEQFF.

This clone showed up just once. The rearrangement joins TRBV4-2 to TRBJ1-4; 7 positions match TRBD1. Germline V gene lookup returns CDR1 LGHNA and CDR2 YNFKEQ. The junction had 7 bases not matched to a gene; V was cut back by 4 bases and J by 8 bases. The CDR3 length is 14 residues. The CDR3 DNA is TGTGCCAGCAGCCTTAGCACACAGGGGGAAAAACTGTTTTTT. Translation gives CASSLSTQGEKLFF.

The rearrangement links TRBV2 to TRBJ2-7; maybe TRBD2 (6 bases). The length of the CDR3 is 20 residues. Trimming shortened V by 2 bases and J by 4 bases, and 30 bases separated the two germline ends. Germline CDR1 is SNHLY and CDR2 is FYNNEI. CDR3 residues: CASSERRAHGPGGLEYEQYF. The CDR3 nucleotides are TGTGCCAGCAGTGAAAGGAGGGCGCACGGACCTGGCGGTTTAGAATACGAGCAGTACTTC.

This clone was counted a few times. This sequence joins TRBV30 and TRBJ1-5, with 8 bases matching TRBD1. Germline-derived CDR1 and CDR2 are GTSNPN and SVGIG (reference sequence). The CDR3 is 14 amino acids. Germline trimming cut 0 bases from V and 6 bases from J; bases unmatched to any gene: 4. The CDR3 sequence: CAWSVGTGGQPQHF. CDR3 coding DNA: TGTGCCTGGAGTGTTGGGACAGGTGGTCAGCCCCAGCATTTT.

This clone was detected once. The chain combines TRBV27 with TRBJ1-2; D uncertain. Germline values: CDR1 MNHEY, CDR2 SMNVEV (reference sequence). The CDR3 is made up of 11 amino acids. Trimming pared 10 bases from V and 8 bases from J, leaving 14 bases between. The CDR3 sequence: CATLLRGGYTF. The CDR3 region has the DNA TGTGCCACCCTACTCAGAGGAGGCTACACCTTC.

V usage is TRBV18 and J usage is TRBJ2-3, with 7 bases fitting TRBD2. Germline-derived CDR1 and CDR2 are KGHSH and LQKENI. The V segment lost 3 bases and the J segment 2 bases; nucleotides outside the gene matches: 5. The CDR3 sequence is 15 residues long. CDR3 bases: TGTGCCAGCTCACCCCGGCGGGGGAACACAGATACGCAGTATTTT. It yields the protein CASSPRRGNTDTQYF.

A few counts support this clone. The J gene is TRBJ1-2, the V gene TRBV6-1, with 7 bases that match TRBD1. The CDR3 totals 15 residues. Germline V gene data show CDR1 as MNHNS and CDR2 as SASEGT. Losses at the gene ends were 2 bases for V and 2 bases for J; bases not matched to a gene: 5. The CDR3 DNA sequence: TGTGCCAGCAGTGAATACAGGGGCATAAACTATGGCTACACCTTC. Translation gives CASSEYRGINYGYTF.

This clone was detected a few times. The chain combines TRBV10-3 with TRBJ1-1, with TRBD1 matching over 10 bases. This CDR3 spans 14 amino acids. Unmatched junction bases numbered 2, after V lost 4 bases and J lost 3 bases. Per the germline V gene, CDR1 is ENHRY and CDR2 is SYGVKD. In DNA, the CDR3 is TGTGCCATCAGTGGGACAGGGGGGGACACTGAAGCTTTCTTT. The encoded protein is CAISGTGGDTEAFF.

The chain combines TRBV6-1 with TRBJ1-4; no clear D. The CDR3 totals 15 residues. V lost 4 bases to trimming and J lost 7 bases, with 16 bases between them. Looked up from germline, CDR1 is MNHNS and CDR2 is SASEGT. The CDR3 sequence: CASSVGGLRGEKLFF. The CDR3 coding sequence is TGTGCCAGCAGTGTTGGCGGGTTAAGAGGTGAAAAACTGTTTTTT.

This sequence joins TRBV10-3 and TRBJ2-1; 7 bases line up with TRBD2. Trimming took 8 bases from V and 3 from J; bases not matched to a gene: 7. The CDR3 is 14 residues long. Germline CDR1 and CDR2: ENHRY and SYGVKD. CDR3 sequence (DNA): TGTGCCATCCGTCCGGCGGGGGACTACAATGAGCAGTTCTTC. It yields the protein CAIRPAGDYNEQFF.

The rearrangement uses TRBV6-1 and TRBJ2-7, with TRBD1 identical over 7 bases. The V gene end was trimmed by 7 bases and the J gene end by 7 bases; junction bases not matched to a gene: 4. There are 11 residues in the CDR3. Germline CDR1 MNHNS, CDR2 SASEGT. The DNA for the CDR3 is TGTGCCAGCAACAGGGGCAATGAGCAGTACTTC. Translation: CASNRGNEQYF.

The rearrangement links TRBV6-5 to TRBJ1-6; no definite D call. CDR1 MNHEY and CDR2 SVGAGI come from the germline V gene. Trimming stripped 8 bases from V and 10 bases from J, with 15 bases between. The CDR3 runs 13 residues. For the CDR3, the DNA is TGTGCCAGCGCAGACGGGTCTGGGTCACCCCTCCACTTT. This sequence encodes CASADGSGSPLHF.

This sequence joins TRBV7-2 and TRBJ1-6; tentative D call: TRBD1 (6 bases). The CDR3 spans 16 residues. In germline, CDR1 is SGHTA, CDR2 FQGNSA. Trimming cost V 5 bases and J 9 bases, with 20 bases left between them. Here the CDR3 DNA reads TGTGCCAGCAGCCCACATTACAGGGCTGATAGTTCACCCCTCCACTTT. This encodes CASSPHYRADSSPLHF.

J is TRBJ1-2 and V is TRBV6-5; no reliable D call. This CDR3 spans 13 amino acids. Trimming took 2 bases from V and 8 from J, leaving 12 bases between them. The germline V gene has CDR1 MNHEY and CDR2 SVGAGI. The CDR3 DNA reads as TGTGCCAGCAGTTACGAGGGAGGATGGGGCTACACCTTC. Protein product: CASSYEGGWGYTF.

V usage is TRBV7-2 and J usage is TRBJ1-1; the D gene is possibly TRBD1 (5 bases). Trimming took 5 bases from V and 10 from J, leaving 14 bases between them. From germline, CDR1 is SGHTA and CDR2 FQGNSA. The CDR3 loop spans 12 amino acids. DNA of the CDR3: TGTGCCAGCAGCGGGGTCCCCGGGGGAGCTTTCTTT. Translation: CASSGVPGGAFF.

V gene TRBV6-1 combines with J gene TRBJ1-5, with a weak D call TRBD1 (5 bases). V was shortened by 2 bases and J by 7 bases, with 12 bases between the two germline ends. Germline CDR1 and CDR2: MNHNS and SASEGT. The CDR3 consists of 14 residues. DNA of the CDR3: TGTGCCAGCAGTGAAAGTCCCAGGGCACAGCCCCAGCATTTT. Protein product: CASSESPRAQPQHF.

The chain employs TRBV5-4 and TRBJ1-3, with 7 bases lining up with TRBD1. CDR3 length: 15 residues. Germline V gene sequence: CDR1 SGHNT, CDR2 YYREEE (reference sequence). With 4 bases clipped from V and 3 bases from J, the junction kept 7 bases outside the gene matches. The CDR3 is CASSRPGTDGNTIYF. The CDR3 DNA is TGTGCCAGCAGCCGCCCCGGGACAGATGGAAACACCATATATTTT.